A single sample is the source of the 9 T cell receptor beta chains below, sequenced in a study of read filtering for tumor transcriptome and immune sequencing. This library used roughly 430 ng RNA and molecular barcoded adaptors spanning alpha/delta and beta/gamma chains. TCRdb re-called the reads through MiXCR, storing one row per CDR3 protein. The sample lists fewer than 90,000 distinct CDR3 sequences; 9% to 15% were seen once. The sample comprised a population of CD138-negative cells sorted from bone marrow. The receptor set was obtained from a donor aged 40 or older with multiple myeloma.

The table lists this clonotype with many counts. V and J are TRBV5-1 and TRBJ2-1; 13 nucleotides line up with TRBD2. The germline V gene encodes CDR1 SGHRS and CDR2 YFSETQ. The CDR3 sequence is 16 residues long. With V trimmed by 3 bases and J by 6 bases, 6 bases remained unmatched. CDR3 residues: CASSWSWTSGSNEQFF. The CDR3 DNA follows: TGCGCCAGCAGCTGGAGTTGGACTAGCGGGAGCAATGAGCAGTTCTTC. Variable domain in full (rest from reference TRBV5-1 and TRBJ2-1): KAGVTQTPRYLIKTRGQQVTLSCSPISGHRSVSWYQQTPGQGLQFLFEYFSETQRNKGNFPGRFSGRQFSNSRSEMNVSTLELGDSALYLCASSWSWTSGSNEQFFGPGTRLTVL.

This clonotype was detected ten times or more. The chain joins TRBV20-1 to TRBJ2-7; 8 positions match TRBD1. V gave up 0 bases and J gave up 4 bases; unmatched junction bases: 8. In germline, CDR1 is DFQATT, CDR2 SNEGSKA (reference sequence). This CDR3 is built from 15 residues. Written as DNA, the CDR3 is TGCAGTGCTAGAGAGCCCCGACAGGGGATTTACGAGCAGTACTTC. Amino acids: CSAREPRQGIYEQYF.

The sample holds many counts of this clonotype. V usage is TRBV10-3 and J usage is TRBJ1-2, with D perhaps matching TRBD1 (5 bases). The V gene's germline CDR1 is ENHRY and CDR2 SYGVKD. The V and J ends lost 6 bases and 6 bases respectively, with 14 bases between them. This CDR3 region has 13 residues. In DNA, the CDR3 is TGTGCCATCAGGGGTGCAGGGAACAATGGCTACACCTTC. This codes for CAIRGAGNNGYTF.

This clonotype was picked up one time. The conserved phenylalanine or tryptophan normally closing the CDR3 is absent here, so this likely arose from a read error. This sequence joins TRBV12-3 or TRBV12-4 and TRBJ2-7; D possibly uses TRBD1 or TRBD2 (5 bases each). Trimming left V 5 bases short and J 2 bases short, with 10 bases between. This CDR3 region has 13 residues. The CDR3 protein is CASSPWDAYEQYY. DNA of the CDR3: TGTGCCAGCAGTCCATGGGACGCCTACGAGCAGTACTAC.

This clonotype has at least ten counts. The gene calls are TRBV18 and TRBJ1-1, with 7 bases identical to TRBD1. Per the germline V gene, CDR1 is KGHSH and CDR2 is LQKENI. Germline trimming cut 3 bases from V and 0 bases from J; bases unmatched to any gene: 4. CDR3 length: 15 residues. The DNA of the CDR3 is TGTGCCAGCTCACCCGCGGGACAGCTGAACACTGAAGCTTTCTTT. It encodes CASSPAGQLNTEAFF.

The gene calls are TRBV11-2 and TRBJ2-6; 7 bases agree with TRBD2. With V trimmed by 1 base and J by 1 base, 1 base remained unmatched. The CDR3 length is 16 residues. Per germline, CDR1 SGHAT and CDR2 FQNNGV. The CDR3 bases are TGTGCCAGCAGCTTAGGGGGGGGATCTGGGGCCAACGTCCTGACTTTC. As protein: CASSLGGGSGANVLTF.

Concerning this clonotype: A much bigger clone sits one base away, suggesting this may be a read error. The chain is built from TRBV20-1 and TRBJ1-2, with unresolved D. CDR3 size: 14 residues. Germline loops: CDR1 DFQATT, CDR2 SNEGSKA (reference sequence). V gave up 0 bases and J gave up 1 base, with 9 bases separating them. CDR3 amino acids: CSARETPLNYGYTF. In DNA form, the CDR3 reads TGCAGTGCTAGAGAGACACCCCTTAACTATGGCTACACCTTC.

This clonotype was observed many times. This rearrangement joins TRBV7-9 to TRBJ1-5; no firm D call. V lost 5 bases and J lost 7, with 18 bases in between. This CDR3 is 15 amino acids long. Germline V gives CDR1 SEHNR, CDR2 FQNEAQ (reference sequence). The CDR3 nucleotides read TGTGCCAGCAGCCCCGCGTCCGGCGAGTTCCAGCCCCAGCATTTT. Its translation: CASSPASGEFQPQHF.

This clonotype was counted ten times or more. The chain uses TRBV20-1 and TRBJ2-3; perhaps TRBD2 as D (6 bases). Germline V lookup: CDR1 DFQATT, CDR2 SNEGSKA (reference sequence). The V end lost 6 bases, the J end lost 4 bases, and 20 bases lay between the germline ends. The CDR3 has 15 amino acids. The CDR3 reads CSARVTGVVADTQYF. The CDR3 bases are TGCAGTGCCCGGGTCACGGGAGTGGTGGCAGATACGCAGTATTTT.